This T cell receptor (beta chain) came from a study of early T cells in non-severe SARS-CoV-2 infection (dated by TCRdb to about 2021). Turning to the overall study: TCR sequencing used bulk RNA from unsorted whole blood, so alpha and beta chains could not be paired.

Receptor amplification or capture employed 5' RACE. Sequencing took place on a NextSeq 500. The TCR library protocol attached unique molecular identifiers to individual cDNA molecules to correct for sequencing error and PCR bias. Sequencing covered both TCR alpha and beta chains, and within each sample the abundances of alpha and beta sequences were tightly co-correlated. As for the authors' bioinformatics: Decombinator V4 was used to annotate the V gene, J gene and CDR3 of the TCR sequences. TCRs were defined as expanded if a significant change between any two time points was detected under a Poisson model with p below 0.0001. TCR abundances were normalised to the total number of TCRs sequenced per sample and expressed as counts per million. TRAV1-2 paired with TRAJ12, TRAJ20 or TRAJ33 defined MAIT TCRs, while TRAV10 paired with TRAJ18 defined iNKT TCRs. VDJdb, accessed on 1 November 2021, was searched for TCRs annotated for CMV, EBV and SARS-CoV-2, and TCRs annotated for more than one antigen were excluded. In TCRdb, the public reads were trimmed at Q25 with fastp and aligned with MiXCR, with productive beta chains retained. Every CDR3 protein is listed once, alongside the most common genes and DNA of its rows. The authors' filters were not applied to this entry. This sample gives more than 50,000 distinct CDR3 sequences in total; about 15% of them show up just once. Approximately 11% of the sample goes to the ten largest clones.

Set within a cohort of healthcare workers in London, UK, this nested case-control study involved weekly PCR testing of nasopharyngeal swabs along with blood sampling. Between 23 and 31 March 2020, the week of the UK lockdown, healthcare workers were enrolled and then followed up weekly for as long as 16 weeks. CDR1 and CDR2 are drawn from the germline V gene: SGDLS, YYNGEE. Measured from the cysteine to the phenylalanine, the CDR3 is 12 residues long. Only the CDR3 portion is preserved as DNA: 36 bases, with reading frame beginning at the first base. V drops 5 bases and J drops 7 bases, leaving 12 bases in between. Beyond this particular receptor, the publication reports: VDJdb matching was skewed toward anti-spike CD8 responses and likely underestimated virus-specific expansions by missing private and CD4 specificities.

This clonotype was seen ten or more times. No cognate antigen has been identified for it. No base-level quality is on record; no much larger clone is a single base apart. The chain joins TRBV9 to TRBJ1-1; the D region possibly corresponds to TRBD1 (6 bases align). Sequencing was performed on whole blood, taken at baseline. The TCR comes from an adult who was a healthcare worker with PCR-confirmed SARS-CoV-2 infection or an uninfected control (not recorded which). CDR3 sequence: CASSGGQNEAFF. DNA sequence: TGTGCCAGCAGTGGAGGACAGAATGAAGCTTTCTTT.